The present T cell receptor (beta chain) was sequenced within a study of shared clonotypes between healthy human individuals. Study-wide background: In total, the donors were two women and three men aged 18 to 49. For every donor, three CD4 naive, three CD4 memory, two CD8 naive and one CD8 memory plates were used. General study results and limits: Clonotypes shared by all four sorted-subset donors had higher generation probabilities than non-shared clonotypes.

Here immunoSEQ multiplex PCR was the method, and the copy in TCRdb shows in-frame clones only, minus some. This sample yields under 1 million clones, of which 92% are seen a single time; 24% belongs to the top ten. Selected positively for CCR7 and CD45RO-negative, naive CD8 cells excluded terminally differentiated effector memory CD45RA+ cells. Concerning this clone itself: The antigen is not known. At one end the junction does not follow the germline gene, possibly because of a read error.

The CDR3 runs to 16 residues. From germline, CDR1 is MNHEY and CDR2 SMNVEV (reference sequence). The chain has TRBV27 and TRBJ2-3; 10 nucleotides match TRBD2. Sequences were obtained from naive CD8+ T cells sorted from blood. The source is a man aged 30 to 39 in good health. DNA of the CDR3: TGTGCCTGCAGGGAGGGAAGAAGCGGGAGGGCCAGTACGCAGTATTTT. Protein sequence: CACREGRSGRASTQYF.